The present T cell receptor beta chain was sequenced within a study of regulatory T cells in long-lasting Graves disease. Study information: Patients met the persistent Graves' disease definition after over 5 years of antithyroid drugs with positive TSH receptor antibodies.

On this clonotype itself: Its specificity is not known.

Indicated time point: persistent/refractory GD, antithyroid drugs over 5 years with positive TRAb. After RNA was extracted from PBMCs, the TCR library was made from it. Study-level findings and limits: Researchers reported studying only peripheral blood, not thyroid tissue. Gene preferences differed: TRBV28, TRBJ1-2, TRBJ2-5 in persistent cases.

The V gene lost 5 bases and the J gene lost 3 bases, with 14 bases spanning the gap. This CDR3 contains 16 residues. Germline CDR1 and CDR2: MNHNS and SASEGT. CDR3 regions were amplified by Arm-PCR using iRepertoire HTBI primers to build TCR beta libraries. Each CDR3 protein is one row after TCRdb ran MiXCR on the multiplex PCR reads. The sample holds 400,000 to 450,000 distinct CDR3 sequences; less than 25% are singletons and the top ten take 26%. The TCR comes from a female donor with Graves disease. The sequenced sample was peripheral blood mononuclear cells (PBMCs), obtained when the disease was refractory, from a patient treated with antithyroid drugs. The chain recombines TRBV6-1 with TRBJ2-6, with a possible D match to TRBD1 (6 bases). In nucleotides, the CDR3 is TGTGCCAGCAGTCTGAACTACAGGGTTGGGGCCAACGTCCTGACTTTC. Residues: CASSLNYRVGANVLTF.